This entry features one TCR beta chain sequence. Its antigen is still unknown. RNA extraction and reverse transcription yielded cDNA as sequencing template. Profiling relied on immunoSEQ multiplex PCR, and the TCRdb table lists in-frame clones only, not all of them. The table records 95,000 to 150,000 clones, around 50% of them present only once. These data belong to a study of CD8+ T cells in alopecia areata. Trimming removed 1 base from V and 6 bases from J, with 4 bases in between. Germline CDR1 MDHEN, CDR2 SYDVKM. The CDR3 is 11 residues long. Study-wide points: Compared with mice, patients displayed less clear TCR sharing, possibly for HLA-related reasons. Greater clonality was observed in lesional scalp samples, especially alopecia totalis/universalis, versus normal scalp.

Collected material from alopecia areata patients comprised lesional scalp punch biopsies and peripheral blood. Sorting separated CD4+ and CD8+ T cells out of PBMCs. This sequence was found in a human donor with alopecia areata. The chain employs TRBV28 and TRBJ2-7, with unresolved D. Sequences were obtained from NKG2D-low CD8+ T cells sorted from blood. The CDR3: CASSLLAEQYF. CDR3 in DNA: TGTGCCAGCAGTTTATTGGCCGAGCAGTACTTC.